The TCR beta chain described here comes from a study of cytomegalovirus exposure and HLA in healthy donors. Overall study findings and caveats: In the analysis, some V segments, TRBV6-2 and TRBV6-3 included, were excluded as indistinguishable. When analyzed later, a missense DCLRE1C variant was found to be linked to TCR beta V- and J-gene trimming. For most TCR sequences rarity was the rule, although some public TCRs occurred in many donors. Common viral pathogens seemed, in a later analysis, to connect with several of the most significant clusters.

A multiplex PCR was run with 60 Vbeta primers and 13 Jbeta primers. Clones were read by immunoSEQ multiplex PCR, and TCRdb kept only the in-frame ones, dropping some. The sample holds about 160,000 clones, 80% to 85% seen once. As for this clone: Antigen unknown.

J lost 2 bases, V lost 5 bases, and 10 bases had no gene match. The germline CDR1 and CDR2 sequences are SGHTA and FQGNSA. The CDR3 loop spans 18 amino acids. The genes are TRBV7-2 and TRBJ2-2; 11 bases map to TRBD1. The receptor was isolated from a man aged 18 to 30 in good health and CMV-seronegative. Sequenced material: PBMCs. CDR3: CASSRGQGAPLNTGELFF. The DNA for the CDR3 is TGTGCCAGCAGCCGAGGACAGGGGGCCCCTTTAAACACCGGGGAGCTGTTTTTT.